The 16 T cell receptor beta chains below were found in one sample sequenced in a study of blood T cell repertoires in COVID-19. Some clones are missing from TCRdb's copy, which holds only in-frame ones; the method was immunoSEQ multiplex PCR. The sample lists 45,000 to 65,000 clones, about four fifths occurring once. Sequenced material: peripheral blood. The source of these receptors is a human donor in a cohort sampled during active COVID-19.

The J gene is TRBJ2-1, the V gene TRBV5-1; 9 bases are a match to TRBD2. Unmatched junction bases numbered 5, after V lost 0 bases and J lost 4 bases. The length of the CDR3 is 16 residues. Germline lookup yields CDR1 SGHRS and CDR2 YFSETQ. CDR3 amino acids: CASSLGAGGNYNEQFF. As DNA, the CDR3 is TGCGCCAGCAGCTTGGGAGCGGGAGGCAATTACAATGAGCAGTTCTTC.

The CDR3 DNA follows: TGTGCCAGCAGTCATGGACAATATTCACCCCTCCACTTT. The encoded protein is CASSHGQYSPLHF. The chain couples TRBV27 to TRBJ1-6, with D perhaps TRBD1 (5 bases). Germline V gene sequence: CDR1 MNHEY, CDR2 SMNVEV (reference sequence). CDR3 length equals 13 residues. Trimming took 5 bases from V and 8 from J, leaving 10 bases between them.

V is TRBV5-4 and J is TRBJ2-3; 8 bases match TRBD2. Per the germline V gene, CDR1 is SGHNT and CDR2 is YYREEE (reference sequence). The CDR3 has 14 amino acids. Trimming cost V 0 bases and J 5 bases; bases outside gene matches: 2. The CDR3 spells CASSLGRGVDTQYF. For the CDR3, the DNA is TGTGCCAGCAGCTTGGGGCGGGGGGTAGATACGCAGTATTTT.

This chain links TRBV5-1 with TRBJ1-5; D gene unclear. The CDR3 loop spans 13 amino acids. V shed 1 base and J shed 5 bases, with 7 bases lying between them. Germline CDR1 reads SGHRS; CDR2 reads YFSETQ. The CDR3 loop reads CASSLNRDQPQHF. DNA for the CDR3: TGCGCCAGCAGCTTGAACCGGGATCAGCCCCAGCATTTT.

This clone was picked up a small number of times. The rearrangement uses TRBV7-8 and TRBJ2-1; 7 bases line up with TRBD2. CDR1 is SGHVS, CDR2 FQNEAQ, per germline. This CDR3 is built from 15 residues. With V trimmed by 4 bases and J by 5 bases, 8 bases remained unmatched. The CDR3 reads CASSSPSGINNEQFF. DNA for the CDR3: TGTGCCAGCAGCTCGCCTAGCGGAATTAACAATGAGCAGTTCTTC.

The chain uses TRBV5-1 and TRBJ2-7, with TRBD2 identical over 8 bases. The length of the CDR3 is 16 residues. With V trimmed by 4 bases and J by 0 bases, 9 bases remained unmatched. Germline lookup yields CDR1 SGHRS and CDR2 YFSETQ. The CDR3 coding sequence is TGCGCCAGCAGCGTCACTAGCGGTACACTCTCCTACGAGCAGTACTTC. This gives the protein CASSVTSGTLSYEQYF.

CDR3 residues: CASSVGEGQSNIQYF. In nucleotides, the CDR3 is TGTGCCAGCAGCGTGGGGGAGGGCCAATCGAACATTCAGTACTTC. The V and J genes are TRBV9 and TRBJ2-4; 7 bases line up with TRBD2. This CDR3 has 15 residues. Per the germline V gene, CDR1 is SGDLS and CDR2 is YYNGEE. V trimming: 2 bases; J trimming: 7 bases; junction bases outside the gene matches: 9.

The chain recombines TRBV10-3 with TRBJ2-1; 9 positions match TRBD1. The trim removed 5 bases at V and 6 bases at J, leaving 5 bases unmatched. In germline, CDR1 is ENHRY, CDR2 SYGVKD. This CDR3 is 14 amino acids long. CDR3 DNA sequence: TGTGCCATCAGTCGGGACAGGGCTTTCAATGAGCAGTTCTTC. This sequence encodes CAISRDRAFNEQFF.

The rearrangement links TRBV9 to TRBJ1-6; 9 bases agree with TRBD1. The V segment lost 1 base and the J segment 8 bases; nucleotides outside the gene matches: 4. CDR1 is SGDLS, CDR2 YYNGEE, per germline. The CDR3 covers 15 residues. CDR3 sequence reads: CASSVWGQGDSPLHF. CDR3 coding DNA: TGTGCCAGCAGCGTATGGGGACAGGGAGATTCACCCCTCCACTTT.

J is TRBJ1-5 and V is TRBV19; TRBD1 agrees at 8 bases. The CDR3 runs to 16 residues. Germline CDR1 is LNHDA and CDR2 is SQIVND (reference sequence). V was clipped by 6 bases and J by 0 bases; unmatched bases: 7. CDR3 nucleotides: TGTGCCAGTAGGACAACAGGGGGACATAGCAATCAGCCCCAGCATTTT. This sequence encodes CASRTTGGHSNQPQHF.

The chain carries TRBV6-5 and TRBJ1-5; D remains unclear. This CDR3 spans 14 amino acids. The ends were cut back, 0 bases at V and 2 bases at J, with 5 bases in the middle. Per the germline V gene, CDR1 is MNHEY and CDR2 is SVGAGI. CDR3 nucleotide sequence: TGTGCCAGCAGTTACTCTGAGGGCAATCAGCCCCAGCATTTT. This codes for CASSYSEGNQPQHF.

This clone was found a few times. This rearrangement joins TRBV3-1 (or the pseudogene TRBV3-2) to TRBJ2-7, with 8 bases lining up with TRBD2. After removal of 2 bases from V and 4 bases from J, the junction contained 4 bases not matched to a gene. Germline V lookup: CDR1 LGHDT, CDR2 YNNKEL (reference sequence). This CDR3 spans 14 amino acids. CDR3 loop: CASSQSGSGYEQYF. The CDR3 nucleotides are TGTGCCAGCAGCCAAAGCGGGAGTGGGTACGAGCAGTACTTC.

The V gene is TRBV7-9, the J gene TRBJ1-2; possibly TRBD1 for D (6 bases). Deletions cut 6 bases from V and 8 bases from J, with 16 bases between. There are 13 residues in the CDR3. Germline V gene lookup returns CDR1 SEHNR and CDR2 FQNEAQ (reference sequence). CDR3 loop: CASRSTGLGGYTF. CDR3 DNA: TGTGCCAGCAGATCTACAGGGCTCGGGGGCTACACCTTC.

The chain joins TRBV7-9 to TRBJ2-5, with 8 nucleotides matching TRBD1. CDR3 length equals 14 residues. The germline V gene has CDR1 SEHNR and CDR2 FQNEAQ (reference sequence). V trimming: 2 bases; J trimming: 2 bases; junction bases outside the gene matches: 1. This CDR3 reads CASSLNRGQETQYF. The CDR3 bases are TGTGCCAGCAGCTTAAACAGGGGGCAAGAGACCCAGTACTTC.

The count of this clone is one. The gene calls are TRBV18 and TRBJ1-4, with D possibly being TRBD1 (5 bases). V dropped 4 bases and J dropped 7 bases, with 19 bases sitting between them. The germline gives CDR1 KGHSH, CDR2 LQKENI. The CDR3 has 16 residues. CDR3 DNA: TGTGCCAGCTCACTGAACTTCGGTAGGGGATTTGAAAAACTGTTTTTT. Protein sequence: CASSLNFGRGFEKLFF. Together with reference TRBV18 and TRBJ1-4, the CDR3 gives the full variable domain: NAGVMQNPRHLVRRRGQEARLRCSPMKGHSHVYWYRQLPEEGLKFMVYLQKENIIDESGMPKERFSAEFPKEGPSILRIQQVVRGDSAAYFCASSLNFGRGFEKLFFGSGTQLSVL.

V gene TRBV15 combines with J gene TRBJ2-1, with 7 bases that match TRBD2. This CDR3 spans 14 amino acids. Trimming cost V 9 bases and J 8 bases; bases outside gene matches: 13. Germline V gene sequence: CDR1 LNHNV, CDR2 YYDKDF (reference sequence). The CDR3 DNA is TGTGCCACGGGAGGGGTAGACCGGGTCGATGAGCAGTTCTTC. This sequence encodes CATGGVDRVDEQFF.